Each of the 11 T cell receptor beta chains below was sequenced from the same sample in a study of blood T cell repertoires in COVID-19. Only in-frame clones appear in the TCRdb table, and some are missing; sequencing was by immunoSEQ multiplex PCR. The sample comprises under 300,000 clones, 91% of which are singletons, and 1.2% rests with the top ten. Specimen: PBMCs or T cells enriched from blood (not recorded which). Receptors originate from a human donor in a cohort exposed to, infected with or recovered from COVID-19 (not recorded which). The donor label of this sample is uncertain.

This chain connects TRBV7-2 to TRBJ2-5; possibly TRBD2 for D (7 bases). Germline V gene sequence: CDR1 SGHTA, CDR2 FQGNSA. The CDR3 has 16 amino acids. V was clipped by 1 base and J by 4 bases, with 16 bases between them. CDR3 region: CASSLGEGGPGETQYF. The DNA for the CDR3 is TGTGCCAGCAGCTTAGGAGAGGGGGGGCCGGGAGAGACCCAGTACTTC.

This clone was recorded once. The chain links TRBV18 to TRBJ1-3; 8 bases agree with TRBD1. V trimming: 5 bases; J trimming: 4 bases; junction bases outside the gene matches: 7. Looked up from germline, CDR1 is KGHSH and CDR2 is LQKENI. The CDR3 length is 15 residues. The CDR3 DNA is TGTGCCAGCTCAGACGGACAGGGCACGGGAAACACCATATATTTT. It encodes CASSDGQGTGNTIYF.

The chain combines TRBV27 with TRBJ1-1; D is uncertain. CDR3 length equals 15 residues. The V gene's germline CDR1 is MNHEY and CDR2 SMNVEV (reference sequence). Trimming took 2 bases from V and 0 from J, leaving 10 bases between them. The chain's CDR3 is CASSLNPSVNTEAFF. The CDR3 DNA follows: TGTGCCAGCAGTTTAAACCCATCAGTGAACACTGAAGCTTTCTTT.

The chain carries TRBV20-1 and TRBJ1-2, with unresolved D. V lost 0 bases and J 8 bases, leaving 7 bases between the germline ends. Germline loops: CDR1 DFQATT, CDR2 SNEGSKA (reference sequence). This CDR3 has 11 residues. The CDR3 DNA follows: TGCAGTGCTAGAGATCGTATAGGCTACACCTTC. Protein: CSARDRIGYTF.

V and J are TRBV7-2 and TRBJ1-6; D not resolved. This CDR3 comprises 16 residues. The ends were cut back, 0 bases at V and 3 bases at J, with 9 bases in the middle. Germline V gene sequence: CDR1 SGHTA, CDR2 FQGNSA. CDR3 sequence (DNA): TGTGCCAGCAGCTTAGCCGAGGGTAGCTATAATTCACCCCTCCACTTT. It codes for CASSLAEGSYNSPLHF. The full variable domain, rest sourced from reference TRBV7-2 and TRBJ1-6, is GAGVSQSPSNKVTEKGKDVELRCDPISGHTALYWYRQSLGQGLEFLIYFQGNSAPDKSGLPSDRFSAERTGGSVSTLTIQRTQQEDSAVYLCASSLAEGSYNSPLHFGNGTRLTVT.

V gene TRBV5-1 combines with J gene TRBJ2-3; 16 bases line up with TRBD2. The germline CDR1 and CDR2 sequences are SGHRS and YFSETQ. There are 21 residues in the CDR3. Germline trimming cut 5 bases from V and 4 bases from J; bases unmatched to any gene: 19. The CDR3 protein is CASSRRRGLAGGRRYADTQYF. Here the CDR3 DNA reads TGCGCCAGCAGTCGCCGTCGGGGACTAGCGGGGGGGCGAAGATACGCAGATACGCAGTATTTT. The variable domain in full, completed from reference TRBV5-1 and TRBJ2-3, reads KAGVTQTPRYLIKTRGQQVTLSCSPISGHRSVSWYQQTPGQGLQFLFEYFSETQRNKGNFPGRFSGRQFSNSRSEMNVSTLELGDSALYLCASSRRRGLAGGRRYADTQYFGPGTRLTVL.

This chain joins TRBV9 and TRBJ1-5, with D unclear. Deletions cut 2 bases from V and 2 bases from J, with 5 bases between. The CDR3 spans 13 residues. Germline V gene data show CDR1 as SGDLS and CDR2 as YYNGEE. In DNA, the CDR3 is TGTGCCAGCAGCGTGAGTGGCAATCAGCCCCAGCATTTT. Translated: CASSVSGNQPQHF.

This chain joins TRBV7-9 and TRBJ2-7; the D gene is possibly TRBD1 (6 bases). The CDR3 contains 19 residues. Trimming took 4 bases from V and 0 from J, leaving 25 bases between them. Germline assignment: CDR1 SEHNR and CDR2 FQNEAQ (reference sequence). CDR3 coding DNA: TGTGCCAGCAGCTCCCAGGACCGAACCGACAGGCCAAGCTCCTACGAGCAGTACTTC. This gives the protein CASSSQDRTDRPSSYEQYF.

This clone occurred once. This chain connects TRBV2 to TRBJ1-5, with 9 nucleotides matching TRBD1. Trimming at V came to 5 bases and at J to 3 bases, leaving 2 bases not matched to a gene. The V gene's germline CDR1 is SNHLY and CDR2 FYNNEI. The CDR3 contains 14 residues. The CDR3 sequence is CASSWDRDNQPQHF. As DNA, the CDR3 is TGTGCCAGCAGTTGGGACAGGGACAATCAGCCCCAGCATTTT. The full variable domain, in which reference TRBV2 and TRBJ1-5 provide the parts outside the CDR3, is EPEVTQTPSHQVTQMGQEVILRCVPISNHLYFYWYRQILGQKVEFLVSFYNNEISEKSEIFDDQFSVERPDGSNFTLKIRSTKLEDSAMYFCASSWDRDNQPQHFGDGTRLSIL.

The count of this clone is one. The J gene is TRBJ2-2, the V gene TRBV14; 8 bases line up with TRBD2. The junction had 5 bases not matched to a gene; V was cut back by 1 base and J by 4 bases. Germline CDR1 SGHDN, CDR2 FVKESK. There are 16 residues in the CDR3. The CDR3 is CASSQALAGITGELFF. The DNA of the CDR3 is TGTGCCAGCAGCCAAGCCCTAGCGGGTATCACCGGGGAGCTGTTTTTT. Combining the CDR3 with reference TRBV14 and TRBJ2-2 gives the whole variable domain EAGVTQFPSHSVIEKGQTVTLRCDPISGHDNLYWYRRVMGKEIKFLLHFVKESKQDESGMPNNRFLAERTGGTYSTLKVQPAELEDSGVYFCASSQALAGITGELFFGEGSRLTVL.

This chain uses TRBV3-1 (or the pseudogene TRBV3-2) with TRBJ1-5, with 7 nucleotides matching TRBD1. Looked up from germline, CDR1 is LGHDT and CDR2 is YNNKEL (reference sequence). J gave up 6 bases and V 4 bases, and 6 bases lay outside the gene matches. The CDR3 is 14 amino acids. CDR3 in DNA: TGTGCCAGCAGCCCCCGACAGGGAAGTCAGCCCCAGCATTTT. It codes for CASSPRQGSQPQHF.